This T cell receptor (beta chain) was found in a study of CD8+ T cells in alopecia areata. Study as a whole: Treatment ran 6 to 18 months, with 6 months of follow-up afterward. Severity scores in treated patients reflected the percentage of scalp affected. Findings of the study overall: When scalp samples are sequenced, resident alphabeta T cells of normal skin are also captured.

About this clone: Antigen specificity is unknown.

Treatment indicated: oral pan-JAK inhibitor, 5-10 mg twice daily. Alopecia areata patients provided lesional scalp punch biopsies and peripheral blood, both collected for the study. The CDR3 totals 13 residues. From germline, CDR1 is SEHNR and CDR2 FQNEAQ (reference sequence). V dropped 3 bases and J dropped 9 bases, with 12 bases sitting between them. Extracted RNA was reverse transcribed, and the resulting cDNA served as sequencing template. Profiled with immunoSEQ multiplex PCR; TCRdb holds only in-frame clones, not every one. The data show some 190,000 clones, with about three fifths seen just once and about 0.69% held by the top ten.

The chain uses TRBV7-9 and TRBJ1-5; D remains ambiguous. The sample here was CD4+ T cells sorted from blood, taken at week 4, from a patient treated with tofacitinib. This clonotype was sampled from a human donor with alopecia areata. The CDR3 reads CASSLTFPGPQHF. DNA for the CDR3: TGTGCCAGCAGCTTGACATTTCCGGGGCCCCAGCATTTT.